This entry features one TCR beta chain sequence. The antigen is not known. The data are from a study of T cells in localized non-small cell lung cancer. Repertoires were generated with immunoSEQ multiplex PCR, while TCRdb's copy carries only in-frame clones and drops some. The table records 1,500 to 2,000 clones, 25% to 30% of them present only once. Findings and limits, study-wide: Uninvolved neighboring lung showed the greatest T cell clonality, exceeding tumor.

Germline V gene sequence: CDR1 LNHDA, CDR2 SQIVND (reference sequence). After removal of 4 bases from V and 2 bases from J, the junction contained 6 bases not matched to a gene. The CDR3 has 15 residues. The origin of this receptor is a woman aged 40-69 years with stage I lung adenocarcinoma. This sample comprised lung tumor tissue, obtained before any cancer treatment. The chain combines TRBV19 with TRBJ2-7; 9 bases agree with TRBD2. As DNA, the CDR3 is TGTGCCAGTAGTACGGTGAGCGGGAGGCCCTACGAGCAGTACTTC. Translated: CASSTVSGRPYEQYF.